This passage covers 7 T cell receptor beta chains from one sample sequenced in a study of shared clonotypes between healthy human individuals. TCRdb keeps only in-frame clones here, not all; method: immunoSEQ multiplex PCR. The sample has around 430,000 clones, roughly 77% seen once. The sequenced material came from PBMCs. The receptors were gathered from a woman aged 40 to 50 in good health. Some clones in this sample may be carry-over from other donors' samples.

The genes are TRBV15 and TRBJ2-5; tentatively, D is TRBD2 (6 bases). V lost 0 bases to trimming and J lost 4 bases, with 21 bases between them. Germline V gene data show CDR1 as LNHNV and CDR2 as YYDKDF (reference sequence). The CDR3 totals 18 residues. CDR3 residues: CATSRDPGRKPLGETQYF. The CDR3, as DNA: TGTGCCACCAGCAGAGATCCCGGGAGAAAGCCCTTGGGAGAGACCCAGTACTTC. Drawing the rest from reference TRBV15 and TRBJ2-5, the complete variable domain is DAMVIQNPRYQVTQFGKPVTLSCSQTLNHNVMYWYQQKSSQAPKLLFHYYDKDFNNEADTPDNFQSRRPNTSFCFLDIRSPGLGDTAMYLCATSRDPGRKPLGETQYFGPGTRLLVL.

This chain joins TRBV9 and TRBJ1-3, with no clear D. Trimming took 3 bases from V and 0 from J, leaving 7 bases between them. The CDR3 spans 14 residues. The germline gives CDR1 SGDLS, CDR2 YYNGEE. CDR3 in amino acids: CASSASNSGNTIYF. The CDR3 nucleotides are TGTGCCAGCAGCGCCAGCAACTCTGGAAACACCATATATTTT.

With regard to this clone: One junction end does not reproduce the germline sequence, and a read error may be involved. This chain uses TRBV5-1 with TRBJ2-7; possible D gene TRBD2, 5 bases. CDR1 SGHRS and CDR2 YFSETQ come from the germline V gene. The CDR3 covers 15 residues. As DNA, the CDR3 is TGCACCAGCAGCTTGGAAGGGAGAAGGTCCTACGAGCAGTACTTC. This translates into CTSSLEGRRSYEQYF.

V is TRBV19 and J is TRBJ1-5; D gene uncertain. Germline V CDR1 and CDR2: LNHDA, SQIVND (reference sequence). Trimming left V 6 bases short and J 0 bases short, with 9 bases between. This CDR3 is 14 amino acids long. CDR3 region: CASSPTGSNQPQHF. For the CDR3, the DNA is TGTGCCAGTAGCCCCACCGGTAGCAATCAGCCCCAGCATTTT. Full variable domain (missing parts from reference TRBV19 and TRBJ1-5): DGGITQSPKYLFRKEGQNVTLSCEQNLNHDAMYWYRQDPGQGLRLIYYSQIVNDFQKGDIAEGYSVSREKKESFPLTVTSAQKNPTAFYLCASSPTGSNQPQHFGDGTRLSIL.

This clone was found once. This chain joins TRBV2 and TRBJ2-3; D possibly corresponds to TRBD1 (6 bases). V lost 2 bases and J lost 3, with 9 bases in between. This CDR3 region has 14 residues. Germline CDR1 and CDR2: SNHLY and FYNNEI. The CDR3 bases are TGTGCCAGCAGTGAAAGTGGGACAACAGATACGCAGTATTTT. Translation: CASSESGTTDTQYF.

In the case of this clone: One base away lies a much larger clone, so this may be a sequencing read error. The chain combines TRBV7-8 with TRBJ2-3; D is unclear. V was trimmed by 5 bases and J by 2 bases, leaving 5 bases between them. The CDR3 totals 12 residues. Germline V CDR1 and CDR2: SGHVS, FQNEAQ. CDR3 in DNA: TGTGCCAGCAGCCCTACCACAGATACGCAGTATTTT. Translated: CASSPTTDTQYF.

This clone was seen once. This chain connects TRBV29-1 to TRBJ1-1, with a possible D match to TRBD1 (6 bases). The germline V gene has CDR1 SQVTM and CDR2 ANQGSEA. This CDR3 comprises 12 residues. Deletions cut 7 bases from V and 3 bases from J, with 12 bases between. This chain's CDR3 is CSGTRGHTEAFF. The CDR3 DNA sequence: TGCAGCGGGACTCGGGGGCACACTGAAGCTTTCTTT.